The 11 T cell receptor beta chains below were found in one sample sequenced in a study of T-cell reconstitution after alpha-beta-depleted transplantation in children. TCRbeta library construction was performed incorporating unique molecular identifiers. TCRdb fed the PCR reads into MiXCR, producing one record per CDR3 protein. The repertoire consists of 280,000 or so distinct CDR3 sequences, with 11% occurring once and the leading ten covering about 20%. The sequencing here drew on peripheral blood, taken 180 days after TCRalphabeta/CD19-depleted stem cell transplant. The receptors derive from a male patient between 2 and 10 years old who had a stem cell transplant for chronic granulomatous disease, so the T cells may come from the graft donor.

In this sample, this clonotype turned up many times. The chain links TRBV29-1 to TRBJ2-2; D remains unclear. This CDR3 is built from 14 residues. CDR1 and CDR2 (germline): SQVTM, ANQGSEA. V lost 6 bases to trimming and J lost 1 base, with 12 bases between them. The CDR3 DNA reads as TGCAGCGTAGCCGGCGTGCTGAACACCGGGGAGCTGTTTTTT. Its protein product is CSVAGVLNTGELFF.

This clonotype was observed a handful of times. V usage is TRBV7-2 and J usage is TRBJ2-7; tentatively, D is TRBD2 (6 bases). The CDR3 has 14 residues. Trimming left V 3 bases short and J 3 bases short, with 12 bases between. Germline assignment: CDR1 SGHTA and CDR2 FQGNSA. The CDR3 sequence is CASSLAGTRYEQYF. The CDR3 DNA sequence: TGTGCCAGCAGCTTGGCGGGGACCCGCTACGAGCAGTACTTC.

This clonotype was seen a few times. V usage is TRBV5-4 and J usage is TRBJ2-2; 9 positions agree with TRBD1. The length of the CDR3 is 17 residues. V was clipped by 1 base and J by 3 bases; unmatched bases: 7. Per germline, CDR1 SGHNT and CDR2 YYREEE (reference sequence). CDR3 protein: CASSLTSGTGYTGELFF. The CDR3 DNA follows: TGTGCCAGCAGCTTGACGTCGGGGACAGGGTACACCGGGGAGCTGTTTTTT.

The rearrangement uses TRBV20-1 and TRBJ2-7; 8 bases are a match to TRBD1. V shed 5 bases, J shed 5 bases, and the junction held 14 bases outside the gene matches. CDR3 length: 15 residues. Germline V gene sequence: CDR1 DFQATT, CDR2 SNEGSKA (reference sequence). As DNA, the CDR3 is TGCAGTGCTCTACAGGGGGGCCACCCATTGGACGAGCAGTACTTC. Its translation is CSALQGGHPLDEQYF.

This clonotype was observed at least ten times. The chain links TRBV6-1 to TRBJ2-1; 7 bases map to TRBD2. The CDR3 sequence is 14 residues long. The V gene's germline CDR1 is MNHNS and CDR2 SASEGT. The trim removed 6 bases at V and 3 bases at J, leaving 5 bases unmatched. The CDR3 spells CASRASGYYNEQFF. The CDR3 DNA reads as TGTGCCAGCAGGGCTAGCGGATACTACAATGAGCAGTTCTTC.

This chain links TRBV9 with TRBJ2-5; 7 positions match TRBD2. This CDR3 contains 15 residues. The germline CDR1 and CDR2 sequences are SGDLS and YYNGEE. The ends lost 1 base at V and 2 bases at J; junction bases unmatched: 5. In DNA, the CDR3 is TGTGCCAGCAGCGTATCTAGCGGTAGGCAAGAGACCCAGTACTTC. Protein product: CASSVSSGRQETQYF.

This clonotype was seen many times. This chain's CDR3 is CASSPAVYGYTF. CDR3 DNA: TGTGCCAGCAGTCCCGCCGTTTATGGCTACACCTTC. The chain uses TRBV6-6 and TRBJ1-2; no clear D gene. Germline V lookup: CDR1 MNHNY, CDR2 SVGAGI (reference sequence). This CDR3 contains 12 residues. V dropped 5 bases and J dropped 5 bases, with 9 bases sitting between them.

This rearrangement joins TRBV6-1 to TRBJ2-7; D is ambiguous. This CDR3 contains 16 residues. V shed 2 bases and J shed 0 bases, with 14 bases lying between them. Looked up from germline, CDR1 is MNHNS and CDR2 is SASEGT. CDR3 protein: CASSEHPGHLSYEQYF. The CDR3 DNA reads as TGTGCCAGCAGTGAACACCCGGGTCACCTCTCCTACGAGCAGTACTTC.

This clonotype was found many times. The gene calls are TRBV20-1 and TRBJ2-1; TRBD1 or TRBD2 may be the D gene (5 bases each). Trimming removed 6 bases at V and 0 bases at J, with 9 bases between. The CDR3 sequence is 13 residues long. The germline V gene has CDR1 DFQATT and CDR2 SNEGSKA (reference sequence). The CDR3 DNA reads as TGCAGTGCCCCGGGACCCTCCTACAATGAGCAGTTCTTC. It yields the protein CSAPGPSYNEQFF.

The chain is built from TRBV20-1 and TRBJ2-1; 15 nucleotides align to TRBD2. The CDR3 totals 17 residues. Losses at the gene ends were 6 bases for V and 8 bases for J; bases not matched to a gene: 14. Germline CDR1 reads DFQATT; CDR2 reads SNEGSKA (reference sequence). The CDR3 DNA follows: TGCAGTGCGCGGACTAGCGGGAGGGCCAGGACCGTCGATGAGCAGTTCTTC. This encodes CSARTSGRARTVDEQFF.

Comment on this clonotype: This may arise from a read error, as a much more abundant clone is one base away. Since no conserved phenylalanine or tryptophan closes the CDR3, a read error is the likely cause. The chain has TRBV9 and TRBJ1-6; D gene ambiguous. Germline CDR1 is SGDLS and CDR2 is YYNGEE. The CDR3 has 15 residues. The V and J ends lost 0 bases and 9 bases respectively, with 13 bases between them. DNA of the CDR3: TGTGCCAGCAGCGTAGTCGGGGATTTCGGTTCACCCCTCCACCTT. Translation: CASSVVGDFGSPLHL.